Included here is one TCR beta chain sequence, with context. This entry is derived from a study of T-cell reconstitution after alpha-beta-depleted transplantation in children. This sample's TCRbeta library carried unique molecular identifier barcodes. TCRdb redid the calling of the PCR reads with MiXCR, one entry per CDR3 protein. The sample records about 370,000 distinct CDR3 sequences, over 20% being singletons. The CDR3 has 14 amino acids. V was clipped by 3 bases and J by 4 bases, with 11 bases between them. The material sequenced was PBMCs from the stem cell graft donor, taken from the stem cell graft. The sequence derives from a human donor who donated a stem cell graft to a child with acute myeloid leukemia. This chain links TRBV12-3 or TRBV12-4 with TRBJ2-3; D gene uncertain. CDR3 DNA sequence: TGTGCCAGCAGTTTGACACAGAGCTCAGATACGCAGTATTTT. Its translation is CASSLTQSSDTQYF.